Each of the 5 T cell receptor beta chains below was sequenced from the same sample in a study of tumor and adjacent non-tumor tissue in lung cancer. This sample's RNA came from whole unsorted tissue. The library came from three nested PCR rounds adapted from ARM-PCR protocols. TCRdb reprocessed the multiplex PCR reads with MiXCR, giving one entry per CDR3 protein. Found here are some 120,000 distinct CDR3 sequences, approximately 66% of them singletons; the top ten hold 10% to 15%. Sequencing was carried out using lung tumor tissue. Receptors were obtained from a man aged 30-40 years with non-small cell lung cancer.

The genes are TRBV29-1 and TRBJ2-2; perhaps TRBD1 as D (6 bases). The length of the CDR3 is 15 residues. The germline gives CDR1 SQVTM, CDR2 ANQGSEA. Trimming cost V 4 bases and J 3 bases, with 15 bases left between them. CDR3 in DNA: TGCAGCGTTGCCCCGGGATGGGGGCACACCGGGGAGCTGTTTTTT. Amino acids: CSVAPGWGHTGELFF.

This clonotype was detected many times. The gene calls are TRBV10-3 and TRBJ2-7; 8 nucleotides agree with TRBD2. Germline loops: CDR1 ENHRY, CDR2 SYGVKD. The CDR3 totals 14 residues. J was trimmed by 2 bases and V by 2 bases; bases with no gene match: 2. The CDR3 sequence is CAISESGGTYEQYF. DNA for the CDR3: TGTGCCATCAGTGAGAGCGGGGGAACCTACGAGCAGTACTTC.

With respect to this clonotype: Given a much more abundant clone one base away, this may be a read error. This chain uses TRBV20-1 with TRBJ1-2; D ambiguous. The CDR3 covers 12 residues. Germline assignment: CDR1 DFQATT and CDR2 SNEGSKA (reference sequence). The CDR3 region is CSLGSELYGYAF. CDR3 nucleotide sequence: TGCAGCCTAGGATCAGAACTCTATGGCTACGCCTTC.

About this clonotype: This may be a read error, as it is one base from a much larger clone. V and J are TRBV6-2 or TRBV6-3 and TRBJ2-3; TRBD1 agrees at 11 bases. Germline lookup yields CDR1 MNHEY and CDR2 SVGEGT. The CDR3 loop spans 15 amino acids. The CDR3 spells CASSDRTGGTGTQYF. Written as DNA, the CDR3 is TGTGCCAGCAGTGACCGGACAGGGGGCACAGGTACGCAGTATTTT.

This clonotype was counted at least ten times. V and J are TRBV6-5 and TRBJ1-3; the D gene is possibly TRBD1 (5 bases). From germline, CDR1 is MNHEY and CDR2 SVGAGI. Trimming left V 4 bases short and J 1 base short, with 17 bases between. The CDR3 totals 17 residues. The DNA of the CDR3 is TGTGCCAGCAGTTCCTGGGGGACTAGATCGTCTGGAAACACCATATATTTT. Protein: CASSSWGTRSSGNTIYF.